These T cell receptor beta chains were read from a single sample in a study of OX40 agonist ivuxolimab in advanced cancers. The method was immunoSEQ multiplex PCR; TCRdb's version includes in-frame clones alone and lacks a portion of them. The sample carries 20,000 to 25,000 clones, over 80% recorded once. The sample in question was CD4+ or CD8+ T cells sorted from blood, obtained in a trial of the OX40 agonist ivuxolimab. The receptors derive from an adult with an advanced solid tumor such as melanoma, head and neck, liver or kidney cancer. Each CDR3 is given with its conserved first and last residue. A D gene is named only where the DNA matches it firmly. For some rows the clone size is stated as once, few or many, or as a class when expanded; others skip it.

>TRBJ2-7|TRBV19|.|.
TGTGCCAGTAGTCCCGTGGGGGGAAGCGAGCAGTACTTC
CASSPVGGSEQYF
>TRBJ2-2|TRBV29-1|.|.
TGCAGCGTTGATGGGGGCGGGTCTGGGGACACCGGGGAGCTGTTTTTT
CSVDGGGSGDTGELFF
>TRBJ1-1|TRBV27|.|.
TGTGCCAGCAGTAGTAAGGGGCGAAGAACTGAAGCTTTCTTT
CASSSKGRRTEAFF
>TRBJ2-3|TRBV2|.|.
TGTGCCAGCAGCGCCCCTACTGGCGCAGATACGCAGTATTTT
CASSAPTGADTQYF
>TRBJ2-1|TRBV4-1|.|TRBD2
TGCGCCAGCAGCCCTGGAAGCGGGAGGTCTTACAATGAGCAGTTCTTC
CASSPGSGRSYNEQFF
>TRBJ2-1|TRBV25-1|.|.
TGTGCCAGCAGTGAGGGAGGCGAGCAGTTCTTC
CASSEGGEQFF
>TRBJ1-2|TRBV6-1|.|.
TGTGCCAGCAGTGAAGGGTTCACCCCGGGAGGCTACACCTTC
CASSEGFTPGGYTF
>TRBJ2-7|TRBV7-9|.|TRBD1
TGTGCCAGCAGCCCGCGGGACAGGGAATACGAGCAGTACTTC
CASSPRDREYEQYF
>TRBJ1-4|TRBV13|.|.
TGTGCCAGCAGCTTAGAAGGGCAGTATAATGAAAAACTGTTTTTT
CASSLEGQYNEKLFF
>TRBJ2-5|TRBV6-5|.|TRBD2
TGTGCCAGCAGTTACTTTAGCGGGGGGGCCCAAGAGACCCAGTACTTC
CASSYFSGGAQETQYF
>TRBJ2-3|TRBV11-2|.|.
TGTGCCAGCAGCTTAGTGAGGGGAAGTGACCCCACAGATACGCAGTATTTT
CASSLVRGSDPTDTQYF
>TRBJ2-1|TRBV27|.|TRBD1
TGTGCCAGCAGTATACGGACAGGGGGCGGGGGGGGATACAATGAGCAGTTCTTC
CASSIRTGGGGGYNEQFF
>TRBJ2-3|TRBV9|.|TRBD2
TGTGCCAGCAGCTCGAGCGGGGGGGCAGATACGCAGTATTTT
CASSSSGGADTQYF
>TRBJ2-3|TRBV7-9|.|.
TGTGCCAGCAGCTTAGCGGAGGGGGTGTACACAGATACGCAGTATTTT
CASSLAEGVYTDTQYF
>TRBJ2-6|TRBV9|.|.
TGTGCCAGCACGACGAACAGACAGCCCTCTGGGGCCAACGTCCTGACTTTC
CASTTNRQPSGANVLTF
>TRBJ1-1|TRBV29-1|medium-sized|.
TGCAGCGTTGAAGTTGGGCGGGGATTGAACACTGAAGCTTTCTTT
CSVEVGRGLNTEAFF
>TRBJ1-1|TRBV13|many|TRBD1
TGTGCCAGCAGCCCCTCCGGGACAGGGAACACTGAAGCTTTCTTT
CASSPSGTGNTEAFF
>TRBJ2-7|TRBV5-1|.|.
TGCGCCAGCAGCTTGGAGTCTAGGTGGGAGCAGTACTTC
CASSLESRWEQYF
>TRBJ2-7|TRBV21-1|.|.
TGTGCCAGCAGCAAATCAGGGACCACCTACGAGCAGTACTTC
CASSKSGTTYEQYF
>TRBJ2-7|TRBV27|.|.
TGTGCCAGCAGCCAGGGTACCCTCGGCTACGAGCAGTACTTC
CASSQGTLGYEQYF
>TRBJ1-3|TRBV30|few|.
TGTGCCTGGAGCCCCGTTGGCTCTGGAAACACCATATATTTT
CAWSPVGSGNTIYF
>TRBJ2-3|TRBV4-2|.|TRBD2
TGTGCCAGCAGCTTATGGGGGGGGACAGATACGCAGTATTTT
CASSLWGGTDTQYF
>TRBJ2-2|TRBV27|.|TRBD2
TGTGCCAGCAGACTAGCGGGGGCCGGGGAGCTGTTTTTT
CASRLAGAGELFF
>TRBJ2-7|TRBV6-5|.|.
TGTGCCAGCAGTTACCACACAGGCCTGGGGGAGTACTTC
CASSYHTGLGEYF
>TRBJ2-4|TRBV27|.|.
TGTGCCAGCAGTTTCGGTTCCGGGACTTTCGACATTCAGTACTTC
CASSFGSGTFDIQYF
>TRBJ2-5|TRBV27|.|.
TGTGCCAGCAGTACGATACAGGGAGAAGAGACCCAGTACTTC
CASSTIQGEETQYF
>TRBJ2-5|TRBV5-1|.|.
TGCGCCAGCAGCTTGGACAGGGCGCCTCAAGAGACCCAGTACTTC
CASSLDRAPQETQYF
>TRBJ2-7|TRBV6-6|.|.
TGTGCCAGCAGTTACGGGAGCGAGCAGTACTTC
CASSYGSEQYF
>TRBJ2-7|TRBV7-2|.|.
TGTGCCAGCAGCTTAATTGGACGGGGAGACGAGCAGTACTTC
CASSLIGRGDEQYF
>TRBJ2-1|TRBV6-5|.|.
TGTGCCAGCAGTTACTCGATTTCCGGGACTGAGCAGTTCTTC
CASSYSISGTEQFF
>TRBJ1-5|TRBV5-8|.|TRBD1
TGTGCCAGCAGCTTCCTCCGGGACAGGCTCAATCAGCCCCAGCATTTT
CASSFLRDRLNQPQHF
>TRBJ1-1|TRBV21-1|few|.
TGTGCCAGCAGCGCAAGTCCCATGAAGGTCGAAGCTTTCTTT
CASSASPMKVEAFF
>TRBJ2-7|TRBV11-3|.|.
TGTGCCAGCAGCTTAGGGCCCTTATACGAGCAGTACTTC
CASSLGPLYEQYF
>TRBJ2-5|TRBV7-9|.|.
TGTGCCAGCACCGTTTCAGGGGAAGAGACCCAGTACTTC
CASTVSGEETQYF
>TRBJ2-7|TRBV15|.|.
TGTGCCACCAGCAGGGATGACATCTACGAGCAGTACTTC
CATSRDDIYEQYF
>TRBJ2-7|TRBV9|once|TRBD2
TGTGCCAGCAGCGTAAGAGCGGGGGCCTCCTACGAGCAGTACTTC
CASSVRAGASYEQYF
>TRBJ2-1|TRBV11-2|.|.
TGTGCCAGCAGCCCCCAGGCGGGCCTTTACAATGAGCAGTTCTTC
CASSPQAGLYNEQFF
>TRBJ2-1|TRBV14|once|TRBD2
TGTGCCAGCAGGCCCCCGGCGGGGGGGCAAGGAGAGCAGTTCTTC
CASRPPAGGQGEQFF
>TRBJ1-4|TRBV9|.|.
TGTGCCAGCAGCCCCGCCGGGATCGGAGCAAAACTGTTTTTT
CASSPAGIGAKLFF
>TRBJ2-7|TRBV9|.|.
TGTGCCAGCAGCGAGGGGAATCGTCGGGAGCAGTACTTC
CASSEGNRREQYF
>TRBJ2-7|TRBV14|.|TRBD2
TGTGCCAGCAGCCAAGGCCCCGCGCGGGGGTCCTACGAGCAGTACTTC
CASSQGPARGSYEQYF
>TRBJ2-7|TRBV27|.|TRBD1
TGTGCCAGCAGTCCCGGGACAGGGGGCTTGGGAGAGCAGTACTTC
CASSPGTGGLGEQYF
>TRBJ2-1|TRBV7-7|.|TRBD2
TGTGCCAGCAGCTCCCTAGCGGGGAGCTCCTACAATGAGCAGTTCTTC
CASSSLAGSSYNEQFF
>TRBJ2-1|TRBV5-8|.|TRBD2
TGTGCCAGCCGCGGACTAGCGGGGGGCTCCTACAATGAGCAGTTCTTC
CASRGLAGGSYNEQFF
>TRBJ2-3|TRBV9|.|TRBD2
TGTGCCAGCAGCGCCGGTGGGACTACCATAGATACGCAGTATTTT
CASSAGGTTIDTQYF
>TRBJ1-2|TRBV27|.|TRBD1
TGTGCCAGCAGTTTACTCGGACAGGGGGGTGGCTACACCTTC
CASSLLGQGGGYTF
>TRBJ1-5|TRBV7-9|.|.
TGTGCCAGCAGCCAATGGGGGTCCAGTCAGCCCCAGCATTTT
CASSQWGSSQPQHF
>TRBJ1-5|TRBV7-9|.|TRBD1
TGTGCCAGCAGCTTAGAAGGGGGCGGTCAGCCCCAGCATTTT
CASSLEGGGQPQHF
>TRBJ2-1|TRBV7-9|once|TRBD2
TGTGCCAGCAGCCCCCCTGGACTAGCGGGTTACAATGAGCAGTTCTTC
CASSPPGLAGYNEQFF
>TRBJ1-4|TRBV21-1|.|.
TGTGCCAGCAGCAAAGATGGTCGAGGGGCTGTGGGTGAAAAACTGTTTTTT
CASSKDGRGAVGEKLFF
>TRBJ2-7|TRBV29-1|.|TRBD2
TGCAGCGTTGAAGAGGTGGCGGGAGGATTATACGAGCAGTACTTC
CSVEEVAGGLYEQYF
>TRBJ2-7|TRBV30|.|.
TGTGCCTGGAGGGCGGGTGCGGTCCACGAGCAGTACTTC
CAWRAGAVHEQYF
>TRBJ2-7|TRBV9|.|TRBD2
TGTGCCAGCAGCGCAGCATTGGGAGCGGGGGGCTACGAGCAGTACTTC
CASSAALGAGGYEQYF
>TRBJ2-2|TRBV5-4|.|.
TGTGCCAGCAGCTTGGAAGCCGGGGAGCTGTTTTTT
CASSLEAGELFF
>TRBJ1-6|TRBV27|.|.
TGTGCCAGCAGTTTAGTGGGCCCCTATAATTCACCCCTCCACTTT
CASSLVGPYNSPLHF